This TCR beta chain derives from a study of blood T cell repertoires in COVID-19. The CDR3 spans 15 residues. The V gene end was trimmed by 6 bases and the J gene end by 7 bases; junction bases not matched to a gene: 13. From germline, CDR1 is SNHLY and CDR2 FYNNEI. The table came from immunoSEQ multiplex PCR; TCRdb's copy has only in-frame clones and leaves some out. The sample records more than 140,000 clones, about 90% being singletons. The sample consisted of peripheral blood. This chain uses TRBV2 with TRBJ1-1; TRBD1 agrees at 8 bases. The clonotype originates from a woman in her sixties or seventies with acute or convalescent COVID-19. The CDR3 DNA follows: TGTGCCAGCAGACTATTTCCCGGGACAGGCGTTGAAGCTTTCTTT. Translated, it gives CASRLFPGTGVEAFF.